One and the same sample provided the 20 T cell receptor beta chains below, sequenced in a study of T cell repertoires and leukemia-associated antigens. Antigen specificity for these receptors is unknown. MiXCR was run by TCRdb on the 5' RACE reads, yielding one entry per CDR3 protein. The table lists roughly 12,000 distinct CDR3 sequences, about two fifths of them singletons. The source material was CD3+ T cells sorted from blood and cultured. These receptors originate from a female donor in good health.

The rearrangement joins TRBV12-3 or TRBV12-4 to TRBJ2-3, with a possible D match to TRBD2 (5 bases). The CDR3 contains 16 residues. Trimming pared 7 bases from V and 5 bases from J, leaving 22 bases between. The CDR3 region has the DNA TGTGCCAGCAAGTTTACGTCGGACTTTATGGGAGATACGCAGTATTTT. Its translation is CASKFTSDFMGDTQYF.

The rearrangement links TRBV28 to TRBJ2-1; the D gene is possibly TRBD2 (5 bases). The CDR3 has 12 amino acids. Looked up from germline, CDR1 is MDHEN and CDR2 is SYDVKM. The V end was cut by 6 bases, the J end by 2 bases, with 5 bases between. The CDR3 protein is CASSGAYNEQFF. CDR3 DNA: TGTGCCAGCAGCGGGGCCTACAATGAGCAGTTCTTC.

This chain connects TRBV29-1 to TRBJ1-1; no definite D call. V lost 6 bases to trimming and J lost 0 bases, with 14 bases between them. Germline V gives CDR1 SQVTM, CDR2 ANQGSEA. The CDR3 contains 14 residues. Here the CDR3 reads CSVGLGGVNTEAFF. The CDR3, as DNA: TGCAGCGTGGGGTTGGGAGGCGTGAACACTGAAGCTTTCTTT.

In this sample, this clonotype is medium-sized. The chain uses TRBV29-1 and TRBJ1-1, with TRBD1 matching 7 bases. The trim removed 4 bases at V and 8 bases at J, leaving 7 bases unmatched. The CDR3 loop spans 12 amino acids. The germline V gene encodes CDR1 SQVTM and CDR2 ANQGSEA. The CDR3 sequence: CSVAFWDREAFF. In DNA form, the CDR3 reads TGCAGCGTTGCCTTCTGGGACAGAGAAGCTTTCTTT.

The sample holds many counts of this clonotype. The chain is built from TRBV20-1 and TRBJ2-3, with D perhaps TRBD2 (5 bases). The CDR3 is 18 residues long. Germline lookup yields CDR1 DFQATT and CDR2 SNEGSKA (reference sequence). V lost 1 base and J lost 5, with 25 bases in between. CDR3 sequence (DNA): TGCAGTGCTAGAGCCGCATTACTAGGCAGAAACCGGGGAGATACGCAGTATTTT. The encoded protein is CSARAALLGRNRGDTQYF.

This clonotype was found a few times. The genes are TRBV20-1 and TRBJ1-5, with TRBD1 as a possible D gene (5 bases). Germline V gene lookup returns CDR1 DFQATT and CDR2 SNEGSKA (reference sequence). The CDR3 runs to 15 residues. Trimming removed 0 bases at V and 0 bases at J, with 9 bases between. The CDR3 DNA reads as TGCAGTGCTAGAGAAGGGGCAGTTAGCAATCAGCCCCAGCATTTT. This gives the protein CSAREGAVSNQPQHF.

This clonotype was counted a few times. The chain carries TRBV4-1 and TRBJ1-5, with unresolved D. CDR3 size: 15 residues. Trimming left V 0 bases short and J 0 bases short, with 6 bases between. Germline V gene lookup returns CDR1 MGHRA and CDR2 YSYEKL. Here the CDR3 reads CASSQDPDSNQPQHF. The CDR3 DNA reads as TGCGCCAGCAGCCAAGATCCAGATAGCAATCAGCCCCAGCATTTT.

This sequence joins TRBV20-1 and TRBJ2-3; D unresolved. The ends were cut back, 5 bases at V and 6 bases at J, with 21 bases in the middle. Germline V gene sequence: CDR1 DFQATT, CDR2 SNEGSKA (reference sequence). CDR3 size: 15 residues. Here the CDR3 reads CSAGHRAPTADTQYF. In DNA form, the CDR3 reads TGCAGTGCTGGGCACCGGGCTCCGACCGCGGATACGCAGTATTTT.

This clonotype is classed as medium-sized (0.01 to 0.1%). The chain is built from TRBV12-3 or TRBV12-4 and TRBJ2-2; D assignment may be TRBD1 or TRBD2 (6 bases each). Trimming took off 0 bases at V and 4 bases at J, with 9 bases between the two ends. The CDR3 sequence is 15 residues long. CDR3 in amino acids: CASSLAGGATGELFF. The CDR3 DNA reads TGTGCCAGCAGTTTAGCGGGGGGCGCCACCGGGGAGCTGTTTTTT.

This chain connects TRBV5-6 to TRBJ2-1; 7 nucleotides align to TRBD2. Trimming removed 1 base from V and 7 bases from J; junction bases left unmatched: 11. CDR1 and CDR2 (germline): SGHDT, YYEEEE. CDR3 length: 16 amino acids. The CDR3 is CASSLRAGVSRNEQFF. CDR3 in DNA: TGTGCCAGCAGCTTGAGGGCGGGAGTTAGTCGGAATGAGCAGTTCTTC.

The CDR3 region is CASSLLGAYNEQFF. The CDR3 DNA reads as TGTGCCAGCAGTTTATTGGGGGCCTACAATGAGCAGTTCTTC. V gene TRBV27 combines with J gene TRBJ2-1; tentatively, D is TRBD1 or TRBD2 (5 bases each). Germline CDR1 and CDR2: MNHEY and SMNVEV (reference sequence). V lost 1 base and J lost 2, with 6 bases in between. The CDR3 spans 14 residues.

V usage is TRBV4-2 and J usage is TRBJ2-1; D gene ambiguous. The CDR3 has 12 amino acids. Germline V gene data show CDR1 as LGHNA and CDR2 as YNFKEQ. Trimming removed 4 bases from V and 16 bases from J, with 17 bases in between. The CDR3 reads CASSRDRLAKFF. The CDR3 DNA follows: TGTGCCAGCAGCCGAGATCGGCTGGCTAAATTCTTC.

In its sample, this clonotype was seen many times. The gene calls are TRBV19 and TRBJ2-7; D is possibly TRBD1 (5 bases). Trimming left V 4 bases short and J 3 bases short, with 16 bases between. Germline CDR1 LNHDA, CDR2 SQIVND (reference sequence). The CDR3 is made up of 15 amino acids. DNA for the CDR3: TGTGCCAGTAGTAGTGGGGCGGCGAGGTACTACGAGCAGTACTTC. Translated, it gives CASSSGAARYYEQYF.

J is TRBJ2-7 and V is TRBV10-3; D not certain. The CDR3 contains 12 residues. The V end was cut by 6 bases, the J end by 7 bases, with 13 bases between. CDR1 is ENHRY and CDR2 is SYGVKD in the germline V gene. CDR3 residues: CAISPTVSEQYF. DNA of the CDR3: TGTGCCATCAGCCCTACGGTCTCAGAGCAGTACTTC.

Regarding this clonotype: In this CDR3 the conserved last residue, phenylalanine or tryptophan, is missing, so a read error is likely. The DNA is omitted, as the CDR3 cannot be located on it reliably, and the CDR3 follows TCRdb's listing. The gene calls are TRBV5-1 and TRBJ2-7; the DNA was not used to check the table's D call, TRBD2. The CDR3 spans 10 amino acids, including both terminal residues. Per the germline V gene, CDR1 is SGHRS and CDR2 is YFSETQ. The CDR3 here is CASSLGYEAG.

This clonotype was picked up many times. The chain links TRBV15 to TRBJ1-5; unclear D gene. Trimming removed 1 base at V and 5 bases at J, with 3 bases between. Germline CDR1 reads LNHNV; CDR2 reads YYDKDF (reference sequence). The CDR3 is made up of 12 amino acids. The CDR3 sequence is CATSRGYQPQHF. CDR3 coding DNA: TGTGCCACCAGCAGAGGGTATCAGCCCCAGCATTTT.

This chain links TRBV6-1 with TRBJ2-7; D might be TRBD1 (5 bases). The CDR3 consists of 16 residues. Germline V lookup: CDR1 MNHNS, CDR2 SASEGT. Between the trimmed V and J ends, which lost 4 bases and 2 bases, there was a span of 18 bases. This CDR3 reads CASSGLGQLPTYEQYF. The CDR3 nucleotides read TGTGCCAGCAGTGGCCTCGGACAACTACCGACCTACGAGCAGTACTTC.

This clonotype was observed a handful of times. The chain couples TRBV12-3 or TRBV12-4 to TRBJ1-2; weak D call: TRBD1 (6 bases). Deletions cut 1 base from V and 4 bases from J, with 7 bases between. The CDR3 is made up of 13 amino acids. CDR3 sequence reads: CASSLGQVYGYTF. The CDR3 DNA reads as TGTGCCAGCAGTTTAGGACAGGTCTATGGCTACACCTTC.

The V gene is TRBV5-4, the J gene TRBJ2-5; 7 positions agree with TRBD1. CDR1 SGHNT and CDR2 YYREEE come from the germline V gene (reference sequence). J was trimmed by 4 bases and V by 4 bases; bases with no gene match: 16. This CDR3 contains 17 residues. CDR3 region: CASSHRQGEVNTETQYF. CDR3 sequence (DNA): TGTGCCAGCAGCCACCGACAGGGTGAGGTAAACACAGAGACCCAGTACTTC.

The CDR3 protein is CSASPGVQYWGSEQFF. As DNA, the CDR3 is TGCAGTGCTAGCCCAGGGGTGCAGTATTGGGGCAGTGAGCAGTTCTTC. J is TRBJ2-1 and V is TRBV20-1; perhaps TRBD1 as D (6 bases). Germline CDR1 reads DFQATT; CDR2 reads SNEGSKA (reference sequence). The V and J ends lost 3 bases and 9 bases respectively, with 24 bases between them. The CDR3 is 16 amino acids.